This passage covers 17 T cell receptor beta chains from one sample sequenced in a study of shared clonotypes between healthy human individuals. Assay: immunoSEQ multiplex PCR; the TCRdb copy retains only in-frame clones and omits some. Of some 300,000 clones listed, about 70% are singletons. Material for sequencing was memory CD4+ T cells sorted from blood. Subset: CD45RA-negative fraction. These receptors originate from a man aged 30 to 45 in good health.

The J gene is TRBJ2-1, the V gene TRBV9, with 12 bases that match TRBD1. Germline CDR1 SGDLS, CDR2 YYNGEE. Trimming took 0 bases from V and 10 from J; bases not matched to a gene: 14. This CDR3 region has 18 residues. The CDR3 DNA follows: TGTGCCAGCAGCGTAGAGCTTTGGGGACAGGGGGCCCCGGGGGAGCAGTTCTTC. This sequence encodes CASSVELWGQGAPGEQFF.

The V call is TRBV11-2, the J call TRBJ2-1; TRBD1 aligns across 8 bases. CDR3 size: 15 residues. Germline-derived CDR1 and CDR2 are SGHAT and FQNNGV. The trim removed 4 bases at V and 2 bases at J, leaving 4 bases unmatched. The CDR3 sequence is CASSSVQGAYNEQFF. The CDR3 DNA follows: TGTGCCAGCAGCTCGGTACAGGGGGCCTACAATGAGCAGTTCTTC.

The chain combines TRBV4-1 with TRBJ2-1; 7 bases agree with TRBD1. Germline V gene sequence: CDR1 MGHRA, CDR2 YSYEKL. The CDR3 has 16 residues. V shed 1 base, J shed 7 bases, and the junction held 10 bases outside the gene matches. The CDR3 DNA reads TGCGCCAGCAGCCAAGGGGACAGACGGTCTGGTAATGAGCAGTTCTTC. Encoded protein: CASSQGDRRSGNEQFF.

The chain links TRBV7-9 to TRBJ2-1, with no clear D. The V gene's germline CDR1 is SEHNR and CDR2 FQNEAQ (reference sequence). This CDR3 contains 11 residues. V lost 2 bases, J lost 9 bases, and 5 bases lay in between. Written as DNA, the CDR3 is TGTGCCAGCAGCTTAATGACTGAGCAGTTCTTC. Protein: CASSLMTEQFF.

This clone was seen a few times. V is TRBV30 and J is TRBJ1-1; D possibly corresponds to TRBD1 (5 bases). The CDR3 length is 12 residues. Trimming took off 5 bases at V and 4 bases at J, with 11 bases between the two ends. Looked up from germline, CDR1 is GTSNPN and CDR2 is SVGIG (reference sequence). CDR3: CAWGPGGTEAFF. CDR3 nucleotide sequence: TGTGCCTGGGGGCCGGGGGGCACTGAAGCTTTCTTT.

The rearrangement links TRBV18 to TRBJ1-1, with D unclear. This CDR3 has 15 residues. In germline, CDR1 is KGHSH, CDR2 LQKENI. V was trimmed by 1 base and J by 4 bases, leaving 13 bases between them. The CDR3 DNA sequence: TGTGCCAGCTCACCACAAGGACGATTAACCACTGAAGCTTTCTTT. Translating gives CASSPQGRLTTEAFF.

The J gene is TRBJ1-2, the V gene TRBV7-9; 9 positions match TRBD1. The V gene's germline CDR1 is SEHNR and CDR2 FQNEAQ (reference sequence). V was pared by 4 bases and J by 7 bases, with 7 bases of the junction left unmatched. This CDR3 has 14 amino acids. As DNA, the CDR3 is TGTGCCAGCAGCTCGCCCGGACAGGGGTTTGGCTACACCTTC. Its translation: CASSSPGQGFGYTF.

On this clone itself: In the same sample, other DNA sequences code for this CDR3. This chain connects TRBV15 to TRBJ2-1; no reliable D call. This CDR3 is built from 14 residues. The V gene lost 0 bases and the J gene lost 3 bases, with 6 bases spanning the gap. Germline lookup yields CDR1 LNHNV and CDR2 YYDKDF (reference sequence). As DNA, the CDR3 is TGTGCCACCAGCAGAGACCTCGGCTACAATGAGCAGTTCTTC. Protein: CATSRDLGYNEQFF.

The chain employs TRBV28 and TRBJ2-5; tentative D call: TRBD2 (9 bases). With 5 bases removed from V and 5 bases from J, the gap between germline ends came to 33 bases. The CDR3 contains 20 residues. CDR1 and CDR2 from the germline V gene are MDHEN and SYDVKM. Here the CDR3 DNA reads TGTGCCAGCAGTCCCAGGACAGGGCTAGGGACTAGCCCTATTCGTGAGACCCAGTACTTC. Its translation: CASSPRTGLGTSPIRETQYF.

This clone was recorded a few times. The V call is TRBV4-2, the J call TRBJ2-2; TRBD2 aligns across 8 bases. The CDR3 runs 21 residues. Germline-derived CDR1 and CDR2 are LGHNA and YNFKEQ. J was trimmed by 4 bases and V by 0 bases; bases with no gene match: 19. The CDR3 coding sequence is TGTGCCAGCAGCCAAGAACCCCCGCGGGGGATTAGCGGGGTGGGCACCGGGGAGCTGTTTTTT. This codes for CASSQEPPRGISGVGTGELFF.

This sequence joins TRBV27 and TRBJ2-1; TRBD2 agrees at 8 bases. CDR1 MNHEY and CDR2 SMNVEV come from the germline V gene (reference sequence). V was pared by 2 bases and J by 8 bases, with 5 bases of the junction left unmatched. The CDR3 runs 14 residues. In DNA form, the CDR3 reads TGTGCCAGCAGTTTACTAGCGGGTCCGGATGAGCAGTTCTTC. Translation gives CASSLLAGPDEQFF.

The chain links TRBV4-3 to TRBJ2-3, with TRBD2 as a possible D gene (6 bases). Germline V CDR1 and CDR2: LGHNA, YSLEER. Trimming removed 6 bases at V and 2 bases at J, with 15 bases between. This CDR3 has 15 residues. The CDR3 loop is CASSTTGEATDTQYF. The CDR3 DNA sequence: TGCGCCAGCAGTACAACGGGGGAAGCCACAGATACGCAGTATTTT.

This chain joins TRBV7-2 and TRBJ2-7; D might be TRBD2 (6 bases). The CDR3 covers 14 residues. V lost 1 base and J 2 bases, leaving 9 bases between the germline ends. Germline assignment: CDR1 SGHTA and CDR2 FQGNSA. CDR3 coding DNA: TGTGCCAGCAGCTTAGACGGCGGGACCTACGAGCAGTACTTC. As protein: CASSLDGGTYEQYF. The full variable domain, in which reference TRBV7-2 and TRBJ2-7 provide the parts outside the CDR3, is GAGVSQSPSNKVTEKGKDVELRCDPISGHTALYWYRQSLGQGLEFLIYFQGNSAPDKSGLPSDRFSAERTGGSVSTLTIQRTQQEDSAVYLCASSLDGGTYEQYFGPGTRLTVT.

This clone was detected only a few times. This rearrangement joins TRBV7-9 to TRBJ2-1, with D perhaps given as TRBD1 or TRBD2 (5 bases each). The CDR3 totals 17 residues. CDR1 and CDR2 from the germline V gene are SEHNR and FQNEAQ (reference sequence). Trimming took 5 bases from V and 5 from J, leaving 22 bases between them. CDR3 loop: CASSPLGQGMGDNEQFF. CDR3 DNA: TGTGCCAGCAGCCCCCTCGGCCAGGGAATGGGGGACAATGAGCAGTTCTTC.

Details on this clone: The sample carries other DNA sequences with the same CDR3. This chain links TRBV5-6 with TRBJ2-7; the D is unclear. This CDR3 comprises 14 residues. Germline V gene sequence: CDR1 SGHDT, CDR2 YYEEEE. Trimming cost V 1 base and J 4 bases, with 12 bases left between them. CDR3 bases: TGTGCCAGCAGCTTGTTGCGGTCCTCATACGAGCAGTACTTC. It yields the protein CASSLLRSSYEQYF.

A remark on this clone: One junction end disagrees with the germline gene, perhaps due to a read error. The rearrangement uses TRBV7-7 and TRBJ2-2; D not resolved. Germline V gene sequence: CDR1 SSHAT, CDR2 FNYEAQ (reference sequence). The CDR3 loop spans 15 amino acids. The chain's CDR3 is CASSLGSSNTGELFF. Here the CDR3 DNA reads TGTGCTAGCAGCTTAGGCAGCTCGAACACCGGGGAGCTGTTTTTT.

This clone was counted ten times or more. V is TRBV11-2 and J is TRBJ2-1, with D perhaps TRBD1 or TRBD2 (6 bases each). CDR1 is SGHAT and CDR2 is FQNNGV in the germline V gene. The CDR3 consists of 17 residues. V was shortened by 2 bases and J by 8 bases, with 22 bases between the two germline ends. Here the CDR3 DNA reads TGTGCCAGCAGCTTATCCTTGGGGGGCCTCCCCTTGGATGAGCAGTTCTTC. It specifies CASSLSLGGLPLDEQFF.